This TCR beta chain was identified during a study of monozygotic twins with inflammatory bowel disease. TCRdb re-called the 5' RACE reads and catalogs CDR3 proteins one per entry, DNA excluded. Recorded here are some 200,000 distinct CDR3 sequences; the top ten clones represent about 8%. This CDR3 is 15 amino acids long. Looked up from germline, CDR1 is SGHVS and CDR2 is FQNEAQ. This receptor was taken from a human donor with ulcerative colitis or Crohn's disease, or a healthy co-twin of an affected twin (not recorded which). The specimen was blood. V is TRBV7-8 and J is TRBJ1-1. The CDR3 spells CASSLGSSMNTEAFF.